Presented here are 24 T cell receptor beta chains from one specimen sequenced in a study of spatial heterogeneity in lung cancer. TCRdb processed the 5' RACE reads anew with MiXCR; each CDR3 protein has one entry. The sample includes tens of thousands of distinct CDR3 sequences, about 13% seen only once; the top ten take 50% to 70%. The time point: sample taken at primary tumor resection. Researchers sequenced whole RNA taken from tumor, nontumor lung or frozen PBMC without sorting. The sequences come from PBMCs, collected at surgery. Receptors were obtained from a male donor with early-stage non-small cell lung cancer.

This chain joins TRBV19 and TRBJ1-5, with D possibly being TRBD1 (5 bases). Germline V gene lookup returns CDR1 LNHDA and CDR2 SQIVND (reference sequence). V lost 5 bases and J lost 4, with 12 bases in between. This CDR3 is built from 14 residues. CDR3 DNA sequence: TGTGCCAGTAGTTCCGGGGGGTTGAATCAGCCCCAGCATTTT. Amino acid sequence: CASSSGGLNQPQHF. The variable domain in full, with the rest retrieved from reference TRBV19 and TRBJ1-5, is DGGITQSPKYLFRKEGQNVTLSCEQNLNHDAMYWYRQDPGQGLRLIYYSQIVNDFQKGDIAEGYSVSREKKESFPLTVTSAQKNPTAFYLCASSSGGLNQPQHFGDGTRLSIL.

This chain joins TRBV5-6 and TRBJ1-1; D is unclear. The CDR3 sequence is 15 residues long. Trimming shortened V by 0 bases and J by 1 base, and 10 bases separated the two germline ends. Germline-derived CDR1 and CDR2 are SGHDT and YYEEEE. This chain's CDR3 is CASSLGRSSNTEAFF. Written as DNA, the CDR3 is TGTGCCAGCAGCTTGGGGAGGTCTTCGAACACTGAAGCTTTCTTT.

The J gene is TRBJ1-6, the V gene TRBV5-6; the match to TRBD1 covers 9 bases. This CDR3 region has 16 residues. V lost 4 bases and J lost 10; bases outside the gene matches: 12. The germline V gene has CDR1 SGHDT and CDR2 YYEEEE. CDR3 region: CASSVGTGRLESPLHF. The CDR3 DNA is TGTGCCAGCAGCGTCGGGACAGGGAGATTGGAATCACCCCTCCACTTT.

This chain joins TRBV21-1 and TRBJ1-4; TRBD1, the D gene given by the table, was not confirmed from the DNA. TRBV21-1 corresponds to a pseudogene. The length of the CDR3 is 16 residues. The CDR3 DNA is TGTGCCAGCAGCAAAATCCGCGACAGGGCGGATGAAAAACTGTTTTTT. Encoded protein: CASSKIRDRADEKLFF.

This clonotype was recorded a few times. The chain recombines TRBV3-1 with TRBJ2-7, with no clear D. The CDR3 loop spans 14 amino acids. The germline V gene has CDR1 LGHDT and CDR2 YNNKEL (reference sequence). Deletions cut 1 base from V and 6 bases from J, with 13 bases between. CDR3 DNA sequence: TGTGCCAGCAGCCAAGTGATAGGACGGAGCGAGCAGTACTTC. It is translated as CASSQVIGRSEQYF.

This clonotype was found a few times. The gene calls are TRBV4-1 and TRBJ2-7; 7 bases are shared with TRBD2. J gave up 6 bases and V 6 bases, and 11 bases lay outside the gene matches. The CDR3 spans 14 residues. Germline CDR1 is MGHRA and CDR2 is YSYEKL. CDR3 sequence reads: CASRRQLGRGEQYF. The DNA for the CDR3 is TGCGCCAGCAGGAGACAACTTGGGAGGGGCGAGCAGTACTTC.

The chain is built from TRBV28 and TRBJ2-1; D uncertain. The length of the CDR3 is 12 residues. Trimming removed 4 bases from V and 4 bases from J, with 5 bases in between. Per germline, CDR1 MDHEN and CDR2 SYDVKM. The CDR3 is CASSYGYNEQFF. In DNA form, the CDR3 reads TGTGCCAGCAGTTACGGTTACAATGAGCAGTTCTTC.

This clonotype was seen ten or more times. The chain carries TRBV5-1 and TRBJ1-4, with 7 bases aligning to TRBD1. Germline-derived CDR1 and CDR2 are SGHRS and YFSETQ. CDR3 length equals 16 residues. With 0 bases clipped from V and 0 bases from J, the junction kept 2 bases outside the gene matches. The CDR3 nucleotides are TGCGCCAGCAGCTTGGGGGGACAGTCAACTAATGAAAAACTGTTTTTT. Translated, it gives CASSLGGQSTNEKLFF.

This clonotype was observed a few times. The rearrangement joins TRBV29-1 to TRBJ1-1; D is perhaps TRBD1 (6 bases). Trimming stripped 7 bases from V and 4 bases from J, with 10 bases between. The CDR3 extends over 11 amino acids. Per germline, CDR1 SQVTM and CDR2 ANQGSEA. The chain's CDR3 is CSGTGSTEAFF. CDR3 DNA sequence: TGCAGCGGCACAGGGTCCACTGAAGCTTTCTTT. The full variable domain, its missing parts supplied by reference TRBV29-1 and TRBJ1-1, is SAVISQKPSRDICQRGTSLTIQCQVDSQVTMMFWYRQQPGQSLTLIATANQGSEATYESGFVIDKFPISRPNLTFSTLTVSNMSPEDSSIYLCSGTGSTEAFFGQGTRLTVV.

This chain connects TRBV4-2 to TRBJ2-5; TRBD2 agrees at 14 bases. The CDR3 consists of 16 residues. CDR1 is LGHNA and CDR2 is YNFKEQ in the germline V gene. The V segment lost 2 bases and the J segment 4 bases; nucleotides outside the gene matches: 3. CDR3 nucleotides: TGTGCCAGCAGCCAAAGACTAGCGGGGGGGCGAGAGACCCAGTACTTC. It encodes CASSQRLAGGRETQYF.

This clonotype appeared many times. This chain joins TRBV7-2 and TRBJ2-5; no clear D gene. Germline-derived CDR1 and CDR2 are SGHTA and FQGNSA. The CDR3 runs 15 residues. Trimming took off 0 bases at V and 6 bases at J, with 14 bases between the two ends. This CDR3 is CASSLANTEEKTQYF. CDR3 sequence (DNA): TGTGCCAGCAGCTTAGCAAATACGGAAGAAAAGACCCAGTACTTC.

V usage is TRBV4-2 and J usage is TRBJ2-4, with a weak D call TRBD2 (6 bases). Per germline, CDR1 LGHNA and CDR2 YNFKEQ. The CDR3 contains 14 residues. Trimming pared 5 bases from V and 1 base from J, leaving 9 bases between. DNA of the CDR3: TGTGCCAGCAGCTTTGGGGGGGCCAAAAACATTCAGTACTTC. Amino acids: CASSFGGAKNIQYF.

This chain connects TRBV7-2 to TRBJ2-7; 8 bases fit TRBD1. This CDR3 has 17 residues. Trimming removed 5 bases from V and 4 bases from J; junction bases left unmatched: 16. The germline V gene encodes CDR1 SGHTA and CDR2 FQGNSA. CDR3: CASSAGRPGTGDYEQYF. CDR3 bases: TGTGCCAGCAGCGCAGGGCGGCCCGGGACAGGAGATTACGAGCAGTACTTC.

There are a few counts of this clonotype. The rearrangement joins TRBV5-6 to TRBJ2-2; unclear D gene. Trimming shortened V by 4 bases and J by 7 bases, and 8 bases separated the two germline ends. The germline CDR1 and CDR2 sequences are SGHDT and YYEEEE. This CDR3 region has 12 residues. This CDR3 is CASSHTLGELFF. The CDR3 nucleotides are TGTGCCAGCAGCCATACCCTCGGGGAGCTGTTTTTT.

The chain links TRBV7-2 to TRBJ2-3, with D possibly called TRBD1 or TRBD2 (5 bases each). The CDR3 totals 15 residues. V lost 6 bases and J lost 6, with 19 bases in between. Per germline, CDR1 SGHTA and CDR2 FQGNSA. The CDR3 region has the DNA TGTGCCAGCAGTGGGACGAGCTCCTCCTATGATACGCAGTATTTT. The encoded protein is CASSGTSSSYDTQYF.

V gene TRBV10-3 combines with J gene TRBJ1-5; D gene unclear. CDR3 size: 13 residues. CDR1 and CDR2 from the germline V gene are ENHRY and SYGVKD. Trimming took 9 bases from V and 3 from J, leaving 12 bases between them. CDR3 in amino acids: CAIQTEVNQPQHF. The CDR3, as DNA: TGTGCCATACAAACAGAGGTCAATCAGCCCCAGCATTTT.

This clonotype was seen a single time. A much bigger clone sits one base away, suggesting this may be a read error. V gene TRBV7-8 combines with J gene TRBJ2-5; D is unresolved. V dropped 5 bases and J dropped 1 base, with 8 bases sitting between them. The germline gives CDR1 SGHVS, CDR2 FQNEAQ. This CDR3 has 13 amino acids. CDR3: CASSRAGQETQYF. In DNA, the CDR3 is TGTGCCAGCAGCCGGGCTGGCCAAGAGACCCAGTACTTC.

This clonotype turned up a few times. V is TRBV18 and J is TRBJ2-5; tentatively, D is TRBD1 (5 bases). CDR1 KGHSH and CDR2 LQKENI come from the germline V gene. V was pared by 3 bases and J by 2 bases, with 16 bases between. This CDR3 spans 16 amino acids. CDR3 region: CASSPLDPGRQETQYF. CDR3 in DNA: TGTGCCAGCTCACCCTTAGACCCAGGGCGGCAAGAGACCCAGTACTTC.

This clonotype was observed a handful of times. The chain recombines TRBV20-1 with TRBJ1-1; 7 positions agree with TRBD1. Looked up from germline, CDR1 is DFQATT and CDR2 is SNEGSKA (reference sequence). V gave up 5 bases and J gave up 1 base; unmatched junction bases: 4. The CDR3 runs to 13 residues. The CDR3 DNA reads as TGCAGTGCTGACAGGGCTTCGAACACTGAAGCTTTCTTT. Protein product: CSADRASNTEAFF.

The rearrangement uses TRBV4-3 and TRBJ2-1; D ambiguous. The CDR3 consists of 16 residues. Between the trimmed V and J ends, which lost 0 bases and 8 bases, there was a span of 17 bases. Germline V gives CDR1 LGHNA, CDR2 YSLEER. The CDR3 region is CASSQEGRSVVDEQFF. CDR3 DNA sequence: TGCGCCAGCAGCCAAGAAGGTCGCAGCGTCGTCGATGAGCAGTTCTTC.

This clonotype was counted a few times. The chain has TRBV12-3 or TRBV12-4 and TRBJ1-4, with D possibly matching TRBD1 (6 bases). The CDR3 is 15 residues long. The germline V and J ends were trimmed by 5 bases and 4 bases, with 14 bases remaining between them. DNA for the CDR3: TGTGCCAGCAGTGCGCACAGGGCGGGTAATGAAAAACTGTTTTTT. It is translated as CASSAHRAGNEKLFF.

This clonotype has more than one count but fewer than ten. CDR3 sequence: CASSSGPMVANSPLHF. As DNA, the CDR3 is TGTGCCAGCAGTTCGGGGCCCATGGTTGCTAATTCACCCCTCCACTTT. The chain has TRBV5-4 and TRBJ1-6; D may be TRBD1 (5 bases). CDR1 is SGHNT and CDR2 is YYREEE in the germline V gene (reference sequence). V was clipped by 5 bases and J by 6 bases, with 18 bases between them. The CDR3 is made up of 16 amino acids.

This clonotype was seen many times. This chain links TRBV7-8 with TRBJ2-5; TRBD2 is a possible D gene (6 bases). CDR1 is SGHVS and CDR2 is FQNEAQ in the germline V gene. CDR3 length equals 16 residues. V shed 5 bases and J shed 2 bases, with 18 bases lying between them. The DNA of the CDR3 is TGTGCCAGCAGCCCCCTGTCGGGGGAACAACAAGAGACCCAGTACTTC. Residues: CASSPLSGEQQETQYF.

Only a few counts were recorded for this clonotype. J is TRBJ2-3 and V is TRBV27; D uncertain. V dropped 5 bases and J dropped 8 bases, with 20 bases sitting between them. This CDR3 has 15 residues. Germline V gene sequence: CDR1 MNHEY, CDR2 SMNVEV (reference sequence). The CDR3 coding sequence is TGTGCCAGCAGTGATACATGGCTCCGTCAAGCTACGCAGTATTTT. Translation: CASSDTWLRQATQYF.